This record concerns one T cell receptor beta chain sequence. Assignments of participants to cohorts depended upon their own reported clinical history. Trimming left V 2 bases short and J 7 bases short, with 15 bases between. This CDR3 is 15 amino acids long. Germline CDR1 is SGHKS and CDR2 is YYEKEE (reference sequence). Method: immunoSEQ multiplex PCR; TCRdb's copy keeps in-frame clones and lacks some. The repertoire holds approximately 440,000 clones, about nine tenths seen once, with approximately 0.55% in the top ten. This entry belongs to a study of blood T cell repertoires in COVID-19. The gene calls are TRBV5-5 and TRBJ2-2, with a tentative D call TRBD2 (6 bases). This clonotype originated in a man younger than 35 who had recovered from COVID-19. The specimen sequenced was PBMCs or T cells enriched from blood (not recorded which). The chain's CDR3 is CASSFGSLPGGELFF. In nucleotides, the CDR3 is TGTGCCAGCAGCTTCGGGAGCCTCCCGGGCGGGGAGCTGTTTTTT. The whole variable domain, remainder taken from reference TRBV5-5 and TRBJ2-2, is DAGVTQSPTHLIKTRGQQVTLRCSPISGHKSVSWYQQVLGQGPQFIFQYYEKEERGRGNFPDRFSARQFPNYSSELNVNALLLGDSALYLCASSFGSLPGGELFFGEGSRLTVL.